This TCR beta chain was recorded in a study of a mutant IDH1 vaccine in newly diagnosed glioma. Study as a whole: Earlier care involved radiotherapy, temozolomide, or both, and the majority received both. General study points: Evidence of vaccine-induced immune responses was documented in 85% to 95% of patients.

The V end lost 6 bases, the J end lost 4 bases, and 7 bases lay between the germline ends. The CDR3 is 13 residues long. Germline values: CDR1 MGHDK, CDR2 SYGVNS. Time point denoted: week 47, end of study. Each vaccine dose was 300 ug of mutant IDH1 20-mer peptide, with topical imiquimod. The patients were given eight vaccinations, one each in weeks 1, 3, 5, 7, 11, 15, 19 and 23. A word on this clone: Antigen: not known.

Clones were read by immunoSEQ multiplex PCR, and TCRdb kept only the in-frame ones, dropping some. The sample lists 40,000 or so clones; roughly 82% were seen once. The chain recombines TRBV25-1 with TRBJ1-6; D call uncertain. This clonotype originated in a man aged 18 to 30 with glioma. Some clones in this sample may be carry-over from other donors' samples. The sequencing used PBMCs, collected from a glioma patient whose treatment included an IDH1 peptide vaccine. The CDR3 bases are TGTGCCAGCAGCGCTGAGTATAATTCACCCCTCCACTTT. It specifies CASSAEYNSPLHF.